The TCR beta chain under discussion was sequenced for a study of shared clonotypes between healthy human individuals (dated by TCRdb to about 2020). Turning to the overall study: The cohort included three men and a couple of women between 18 and 49 years of age. For each donor, CD4 naive and CD4 memory were each run on three plates, CD8 naive on two plates, and CD8 memory on one plate. To estimate repertoire size and how much clonotypes are shared between individuals, the study performed deep sequencing of blood TCR repertoires from 4 to 6 healthy adults. Different laboratories and diverse techniques were used to prepare libraries and sequence TCR repertoires, to increase sequencing depth and limit assay-specific biases. Each donor's leukapheresis produced roughly between roughly 0.94 and 9.5 billion PBMCs. The investigation overall reported the following: Incomplete sequencing was indicated by rarefaction of sorted-subset datasets, despite the large sequencing depth. Only blood was sampled, and tissue TCR repertoires likely differ from those in blood. Based on pairwise subsampling, the degree of clonotype sharing among donors was expected to be affected by sequencing depth. Naive subsets generally had larger estimated clonotype richness than memory subsets did. The genetic and exposure-history diversity represented was limited by the small number of donors. When four donors were compared, the shared fraction of clonotypes was 5% to 6.5% for naive CD4, 3.5% for naive CD8, more than 2% for memory CD4, and 0.3% to 0.5% for memory CD8. Higher generation probabilities were observed for clonotypes shared by all four sorted-subset donors than for non-shared clonotypes.

TCR CDR3 regions were amplified from genomic DNA by multiplex PCR using the deep immunoSEQ assay. Extracted genomic DNA from each cell subset was distributed evenly across all wells of several immunoSEQ 96-well plates, and each plate was treated as a replicate. For sorted subsets, around 200 ng genomic DNA, equal to tens of thousands of T cell genomes, was loaded into each replicate PCR. The purified libraries were quantified using a Qubit 3.0 fluorometer, sized with a Bioanalyzer 2100, and then quantified again using the KAPA Library Quantification kit. Each immunoSEQ 96-well plate was sequenced on its own single-read 150-cycle Illumina NextSeq 550 flow cell. As for the original processing: The immunoSEQ output contained only junctional sequences without quality scores, so filtering could not match that applied to full-length reads. Sequences were annotated with PyIR, a Python wrapper for IgBLAST v1.9, using IMGT germline references to assign V/J genes and CDR3. Reads were removed for weak V/J assignments (E-value above 1e-6), missing CDR3, stop codons, out-of-frame junctions, or ambiguous translated residues. V3J clonotypes were defined as sequences sharing the same inferred V gene, J gene, and CDR3 amino acid sequence. To compute the percentage overlap between repertoires, the number of shared unique clonotypes was divided by the size of the smaller repertoire. Repertoire richness was assessed with RTK rarefaction, the Chao1 estimator, and Recon v2.1 estimates of unobserved clonotypes. Generation probabilities for all TCRbeta clonotypes obtained by the gDNA method from a handful of donors were computed using OLGA. The source is immuneACCESS, and TCRdb retained only in-frame sequences with V and J called. Part of the clones is not carried over; for the studies checked, unresolved V genes explain less than half of this, and the remainder is unexplained. V and J calls and clone size come straight from that table; D and trimming were deduced from the DNA. This sample comprises 2 million to 2.5 million clones, more than 90% of them detected only once. The biggest ten clones account for approximately 0.13% of the sample.

Relative to germline, V is missing 6 bases and J is missing 8 bases, with 8 bases of the junction outside any gene match. Its CDR3 holds 14 amino acids, cysteine through phenylalanine. Of the read, only the CDR3 DNA is kept; its 42 bases are in frame from base 1. From the germline V gene, CDR1 is SQVTM and CDR2 is ANQGSEA. Healthy HIV-negative adults with no recently reported acute infections or vaccinations were included as donors. Every donor was a Caucasian adult living in Nashville, Tennessee, USA. Magnetic negative selection was used to enrich CD4+ T cells, after which naive cells were positively selected on CD45RA and the negative fraction became the memory subset. Blood was obtained by leukapheresis, after which PBMCs were separated by Ficoll-Histopaque density gradient centrifugation and cryopreserved in liquid nitrogen vapor phase. Analytical flow cytometry was used to check the purity and quantity of every magnetically sorted T cell population. From each sorted fraction, genomic DNA was isolated and quantified by UV absorbance on a Nanodrop 2000c.

This clone has a single count. Its antigen has not been determined. The record has no base qualities; no much larger clone is one base away. This CDR3 is also generated by other DNA sequences in the sample. Sequenced material: naive CD4+ T cells sorted from blood. Sample cell subset or site, as interpreted from the label and publication: CD45RA+ positively selected. The receptor's source is a man in his late teens or twenties in good health. The rearrangement combines TRBV29-1 with TRBJ1-4; 11 middle bases align to TRBD1. The sequenced DNA: TGCAGCGTCGCAACCGGGACAGGGGGAGAAAAACTGTTTTTT. Translated, this gives CSVATGTGGEKLFF.